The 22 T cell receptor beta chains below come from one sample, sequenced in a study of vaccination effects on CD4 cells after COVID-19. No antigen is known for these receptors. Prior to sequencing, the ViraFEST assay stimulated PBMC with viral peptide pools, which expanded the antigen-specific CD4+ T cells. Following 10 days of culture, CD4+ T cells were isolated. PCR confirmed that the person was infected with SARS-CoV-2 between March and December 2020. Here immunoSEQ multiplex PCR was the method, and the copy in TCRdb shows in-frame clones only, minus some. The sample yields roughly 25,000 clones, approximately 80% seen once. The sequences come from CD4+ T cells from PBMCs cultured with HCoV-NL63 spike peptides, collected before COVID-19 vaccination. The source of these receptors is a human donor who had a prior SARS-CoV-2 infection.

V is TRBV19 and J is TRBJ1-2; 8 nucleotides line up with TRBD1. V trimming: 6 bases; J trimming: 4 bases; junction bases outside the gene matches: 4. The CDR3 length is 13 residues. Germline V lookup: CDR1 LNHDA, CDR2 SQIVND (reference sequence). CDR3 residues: CASRPGQVYGYTF. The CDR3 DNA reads TGTGCCAGTAGGCCGGGACAGGTCTATGGCTACACCTTC.

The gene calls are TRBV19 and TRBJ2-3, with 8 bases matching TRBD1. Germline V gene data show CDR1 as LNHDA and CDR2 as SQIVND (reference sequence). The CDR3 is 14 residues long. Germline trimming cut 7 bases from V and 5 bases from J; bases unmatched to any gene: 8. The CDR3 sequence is CASKGRGLGDTQYF. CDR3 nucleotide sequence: TGTGCCAGTAAAGGCAGGGGGCTTGGAGATACGCAGTATTTT.

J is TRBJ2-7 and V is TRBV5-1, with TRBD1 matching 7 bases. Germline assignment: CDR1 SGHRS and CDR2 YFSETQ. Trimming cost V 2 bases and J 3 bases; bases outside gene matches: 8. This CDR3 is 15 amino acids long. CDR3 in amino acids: CASSLAPGQLYEQYF. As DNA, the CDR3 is TGCGCCAGCAGCTTAGCCCCGGGACAGCTCTACGAGCAGTACTTC.

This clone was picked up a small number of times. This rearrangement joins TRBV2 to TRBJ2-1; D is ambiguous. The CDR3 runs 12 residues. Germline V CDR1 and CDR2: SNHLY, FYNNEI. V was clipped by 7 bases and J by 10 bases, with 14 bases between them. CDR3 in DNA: TGTGCCAGCACTCCCGTCAGAATCGAGCAGTTCTTC. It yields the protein CASTPVRIEQFF.

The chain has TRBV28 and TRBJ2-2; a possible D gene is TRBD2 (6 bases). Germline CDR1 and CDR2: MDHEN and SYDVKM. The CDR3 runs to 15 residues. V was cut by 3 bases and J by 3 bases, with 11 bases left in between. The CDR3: CASSLGEVDTGELFF. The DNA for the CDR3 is TGTGCCAGCAGTTTGGGGGAGGTGGACACCGGGGAGCTGTTTTTT.

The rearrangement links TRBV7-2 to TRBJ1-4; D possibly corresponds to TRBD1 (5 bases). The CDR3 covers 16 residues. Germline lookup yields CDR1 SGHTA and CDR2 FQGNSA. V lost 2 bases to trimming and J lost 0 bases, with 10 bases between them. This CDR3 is CASSLQGFATNEKLFF. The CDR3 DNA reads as TGTGCCAGCAGCTTACAGGGATTTGCAACTAATGAAAAACTGTTTTTT. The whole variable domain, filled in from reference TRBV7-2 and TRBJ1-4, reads GAGVSQSPSNKVTEKGKDVELRCDPISGHTALYWYRQSLGQGLEFLIYFQGNSAPDKSGLPSDRFSAERTGGSVSTLTIQRTQQEDSAVYLCASSLQGFATNEKLFFGSGTQLSVL.

CDR3 coding DNA: TGCGCCAGCAGCTTGGAGGCTGCAGATACGCAGTATTTT. It specifies CASSLEAADTQYF. This chain uses TRBV5-1 with TRBJ2-3, with D unclear. The V end lost 0 bases, the J end lost 4 bases, and 6 bases lay between the germline ends. The CDR3 covers 13 residues. Germline assignment: CDR1 SGHRS and CDR2 YFSETQ.

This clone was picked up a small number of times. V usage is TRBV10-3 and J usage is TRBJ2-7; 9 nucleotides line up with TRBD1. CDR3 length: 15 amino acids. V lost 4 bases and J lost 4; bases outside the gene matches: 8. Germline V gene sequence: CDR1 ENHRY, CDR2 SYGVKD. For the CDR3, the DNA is TGTGCCATCAGTGCCCCGGACAGGGGTGGTTACGAGCAGTACTTC. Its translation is CAISAPDRGGYEQYF.

CDR3 region: CASSYSSGETQYF. The CDR3 DNA reads as TGTGCCAGCAGTTACTCAAGCGGAGAGACCCAGTACTTC. The V call is TRBV6-6, the J call TRBJ2-5; D might be TRBD2 (5 bases). The V end was cut by 0 bases, the J end by 4 bases, with 6 bases between. Germline lookup yields CDR1 MNHNY and CDR2 SVGAGI (reference sequence). The CDR3 runs 13 residues.

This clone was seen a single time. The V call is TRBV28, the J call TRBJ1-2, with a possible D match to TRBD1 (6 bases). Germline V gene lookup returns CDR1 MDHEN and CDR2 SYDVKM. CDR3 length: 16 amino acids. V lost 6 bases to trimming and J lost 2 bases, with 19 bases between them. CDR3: CASSQGPATLNYGYTF. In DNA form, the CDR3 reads TGTGCCAGCAGCCAGGGGCCCGCAACTCTAAACTATGGCTACACCTTC.

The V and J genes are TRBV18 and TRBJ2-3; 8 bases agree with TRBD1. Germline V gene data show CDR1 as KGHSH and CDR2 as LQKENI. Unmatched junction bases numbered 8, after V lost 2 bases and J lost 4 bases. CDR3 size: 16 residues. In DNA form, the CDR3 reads TGTGCCAGCTCACCAGCTGGGACAGGTAGTCCAGATACGCAGTATTTT. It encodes CASSPAGTGSPDTQYF. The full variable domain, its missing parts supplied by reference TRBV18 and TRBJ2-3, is NAGVMQNPRHLVRRRGQEARLRCSPMKGHSHVYWYRQLPEEGLKFMVYLQKENIIDESGMPKERFSAEFPKEGPSILRIQQVVRGDSAAYFCASSPAGTGSPDTQYFGPGTRLTVL.

CDR3 nucleotides: TGTGCCAGCAGTTACTACGGCGGGACAGACGGCTACACCTTC. It translates to CASSYYGGTDGYTF. The rearrangement uses TRBV6-5 and TRBJ1-2; 7 bases are a match to TRBD1. Germline assignment: CDR1 MNHEY and CDR2 SVGAGI. The CDR3 spans 14 residues. Unmatched junction bases numbered 7, after V lost 1 base and J lost 8 bases.

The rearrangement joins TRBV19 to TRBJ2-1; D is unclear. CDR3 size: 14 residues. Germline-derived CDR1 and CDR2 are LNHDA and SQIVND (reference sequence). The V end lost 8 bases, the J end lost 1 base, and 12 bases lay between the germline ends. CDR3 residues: CASLRHTSYNEQFF. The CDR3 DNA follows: TGTGCCAGTCTTCGCCACACATCCTACAATGAGCAGTTCTTC.

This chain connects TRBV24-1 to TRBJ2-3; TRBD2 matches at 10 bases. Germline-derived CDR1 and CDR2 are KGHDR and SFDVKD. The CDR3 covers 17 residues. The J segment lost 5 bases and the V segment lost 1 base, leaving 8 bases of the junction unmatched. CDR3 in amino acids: CATSDFGWASGGDTQYF. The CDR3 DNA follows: TGTGCCACCAGTGATTTTGGGTGGGCTAGCGGGGGAGATACGCAGTATTTT.

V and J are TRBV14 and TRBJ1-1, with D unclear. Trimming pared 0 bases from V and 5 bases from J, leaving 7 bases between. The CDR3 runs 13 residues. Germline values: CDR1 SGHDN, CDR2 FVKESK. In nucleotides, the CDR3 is TGTGCCAGCAGCCAAGATCTTGAGACTGAAGCTTTCTTT. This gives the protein CASSQDLETEAFF.

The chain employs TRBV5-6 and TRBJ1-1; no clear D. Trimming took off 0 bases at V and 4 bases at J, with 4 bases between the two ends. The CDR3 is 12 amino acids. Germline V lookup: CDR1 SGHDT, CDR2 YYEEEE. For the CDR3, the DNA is TGTGCCAGCAGCTTGGTGGGCACTGAAGCTTTCTTT. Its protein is CASSLVGTEAFF.

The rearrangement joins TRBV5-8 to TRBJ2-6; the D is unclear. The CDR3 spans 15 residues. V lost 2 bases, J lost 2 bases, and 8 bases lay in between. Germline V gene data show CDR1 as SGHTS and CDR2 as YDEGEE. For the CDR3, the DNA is TGTGCCAGCAGCTTAGGAAACGCTGGGGCCAACGTCCTGACTTTC. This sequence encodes CASSLGNAGANVLTF.

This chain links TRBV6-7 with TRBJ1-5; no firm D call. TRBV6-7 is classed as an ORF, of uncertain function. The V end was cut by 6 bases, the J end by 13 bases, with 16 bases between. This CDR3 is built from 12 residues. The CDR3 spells CASRRTSLTQHF. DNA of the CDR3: TGTGCCAGCAGGCGGACCAGCCTAACGCAGCATTTT.

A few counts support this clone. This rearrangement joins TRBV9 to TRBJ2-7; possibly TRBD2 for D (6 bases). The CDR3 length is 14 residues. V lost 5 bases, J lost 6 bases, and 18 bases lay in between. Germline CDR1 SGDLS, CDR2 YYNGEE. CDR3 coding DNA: TGTGCCAGCAGTCCCGATGGGAGGACCCGCGAGCAGTACTTC. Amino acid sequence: CASSPDGRTREQYF.

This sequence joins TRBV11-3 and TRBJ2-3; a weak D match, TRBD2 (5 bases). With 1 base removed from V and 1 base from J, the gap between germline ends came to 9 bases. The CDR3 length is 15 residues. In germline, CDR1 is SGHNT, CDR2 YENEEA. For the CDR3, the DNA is TGTGCCAGCAGCTTAGTAAGCGGAGGCACAGATACGCAGTATTTT. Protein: CASSLVSGGTDTQYF. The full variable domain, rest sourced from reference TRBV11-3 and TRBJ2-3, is EAGVVQSPRYKIIEKKQPVAFWCNPISGHNTLYWYLQNLGQGPELLIRYENEEAVDDSQLPKDRFSAERLKGVDSTLKIQPAELGDSAVYLCASSLVSGGTDTQYFGPGTRLTVL.

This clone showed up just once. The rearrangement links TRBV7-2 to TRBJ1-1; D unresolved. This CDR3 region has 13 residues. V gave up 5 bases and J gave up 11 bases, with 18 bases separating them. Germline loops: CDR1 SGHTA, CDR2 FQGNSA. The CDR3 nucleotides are TGTGCCAGCAGCCCCTCCCGAGAAGAGATGGCTTTCTTT. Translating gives CASSPSREEMAFF.

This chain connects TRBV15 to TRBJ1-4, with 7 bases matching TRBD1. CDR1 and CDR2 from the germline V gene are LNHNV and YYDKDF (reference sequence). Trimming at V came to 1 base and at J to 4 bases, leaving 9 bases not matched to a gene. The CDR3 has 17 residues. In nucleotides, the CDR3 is TGTGCCACCAGCAGAGCCAGACAGGGTCTAGGTAATGAAAAACTGTTTTTT. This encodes CATSRARQGLGNEKLFF. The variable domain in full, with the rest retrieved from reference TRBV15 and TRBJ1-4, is DAMVIQNPRYQVTQFGKPVTLSCSQTLNHNVMYWYQQKSSQAPKLLFHYYDKDFNNEADTPDNFQSRRPNTSFCFLDIRSPGLGDTAMYLCATSRARQGLGNEKLFFGSGTQLSVL.